Many counts were recorded for the clone carrying this T cell receptor (beta chain). Antigen specificity is unknown. Looked up from germline, CDR1 is SGHTA and CDR2 is FQGNSA. The CDR3 consists of 16 residues. With 5 bases removed from V and 3 bases from J, the gap between germline ends came to 17 bases. Unique molecular identifiers were incorporated into the prepared TCRbeta library. TCRdb itself ran the PCR reads through MiXCR, one entry per CDR3 protein. The data hold around 700,000 distinct CDR3 sequences, with about an eighth observed a single time. The entry originates in a study of T-cell reconstitution after alpha-beta-depleted transplantation in children. Study-level results: The origin of high day-60 TCRbeta diversity in some patients lay in surviving recipient T cells and thymic progenitors. Reportedly, only several hundred clones from non-depleted graft cells drove alpha-beta T-cell counts at about two months. Counts and diversity of T cells one year after transplant came mostly from newly produced T cells.

The specimen comprised PBMCs, sampled before TCRalphabeta/CD19-depleted stem cell transplant. The clonotype was recovered from a girl aged 2 to 10 with congenital amegakaryocytic thrombocytopenia, due to receive a stem cell transplant. This chain joins TRBV7-2 and TRBJ2-1; maybe TRBD2 (5 bases). DNA for the CDR3: TGTGCCAGCAGCGACGACTCCGGACTGATCTACAATGAGCAGTTCTTC. This sequence encodes CASSDDSGLIYNEQFF.